Listed below are T cell receptor beta chains from one sample, sequenced in a study of T cell changes during pregnancy in multiple sclerosis. Libraries were prepared by immunoSEQ multiplex PCR; TCRdb keeps only in-frame clonotypes and omits some of them. The sample consists of 80,000 to 95,000 clones, 90% to 95% of them appearing once. Here the sequenced sample was peripheral blood, taken in the second trimester of pregnancy. These TCRs come from a female donor with multiple sclerosis, enrolled in a pregnancy study. CDR3s include the opening cysteine and the closing phenylalanine or tryptophan. D genes are given only for firm matches. Clone size appears in some rows only: once, few, many, or a class for an expanded clone.

J gene	D gene	clone size	V gene	CDR3 length	CDR3 protein	CDR3 DNA
TRBJ2-7	.	.	TRBV4-1	13	CASSQDYSYEQYF	TGCGCCAGCAGCCAAGATTACTCATACGAGCAGTACTTC
TRBJ1-2	TRBD1	.	TRBV9	16	CASSVDWPGGPYGYTF	TGTGCCAGCAGCGTAGACTGGCCAGGGGGCCCCTATGGCTACACCTTC
TRBJ1-1	.	.	TRBV28	13	CASSFPENTEAFF	TGTGCCAGCAGTTTTCCAGAGAACACTGAAGCTTTCTTT
TRBJ1-2	TRBD1	.	TRBV5-4	13	CASSFQDRGVYTF	TGTGCCAGCAGCTTTCAGGACAGGGGTGTCTACACCTTC
TRBJ2-3	.	.	TRBV7-7	15	CASSFGLASTDTQYF	TGTGCCAGCAGCTTTGGGCTAGCGAGCACAGATACGCAGTATTTT
TRBJ2-7	TRBD2	.	TRBV11-1	17	CASSVGFSGRFREEQYF	TGTGCCAGCAGCGTGGGTTTCAGCGGGAGGTTTAGAGAGGAGCAGTACTTC
TRBJ1-1	TRBD1	few	TRBV14	13	CASSQNRGTEAFF	TGTGCCAGCAGCCAAAACAGGGGGACTGAAGCTTTCTTT
TRBJ1-1	.	once	TRBV14	13	CASSRTIRGEAFF	TGTGCCAGCAGCCGGACGATCAGGGGTGAAGCTTTCTTT
TRBJ2-7	TRBD2	once	TRBV27	15	CGGASGSLSPYEQYF	TGCGGCGGGGCTAGCGGGAGTCTCTCCCCCTACGAGCAGTACTTC
TRBJ1-1	.	.	TRBV5-6	16	CASSLGDPLPNTEAFF	TGTGCCAGCAGCTTGGGAGATCCGCTACCCAACACTGAAGCTTTCTTT
TRBJ1-2	TRBD1	.	TRBV7-9	13	CASRPTGAGGYTF	TGTGCCAGCAGACCTACAGGGGCGGGAGGCTACACCTTC
TRBJ1-1	.	.	TRBV7-3	19	CASSLKRPGEGLSNTEAFF	TGTGCCAGCAGCTTAAAACGGCCCGGGGAGGGGCTTTCGAACACTGAAGCTTTCTTT
TRBJ2-7	.	once	TRBV19	14	CASSKTGLIYEQYF	TGTGCCAGTAGTAAAACAGGGCTCATCTACGAGCAGTACTTC
TRBJ1-2	.	.	TRBV29-1	12	CSAGHTGNGYTF	TGCAGCGCCGGACATACAGGGAACGGCTACACCTTC
TRBJ1-1	.	.	TRBV5-1	14	CASSSATGNTEAFF	TGCGCCAGCAGTTCAGCGACGGGGAACACTGAAGCTTTCTTT
TRBJ2-2	TRBD2	.	TRBV4-1	17	CASSQLAATANTGELFF	TGCGCCAGCAGCCAACTAGCGGCGACCGCGAACACCGGGGAGCTGTTTTTT
TRBJ2-1	TRBD2	.	TRBV11-2	20	CASSLDGGLAGGRENNEQFF	TGTGCCAGCAGCTTAGATGGGGGTCTAGCGGGAGGGAGGGAGAACAATGAGCAGTTCTTC
TRBJ2-3	TRBD2	.	TRBV5-8	15	CASSYTAGGSDTQYF	TGTGCCAGCAGCTATACAGCGGGAGGGTCAGATACGCAGTATTTT
TRBJ2-5	.	.	TRBV5-6	12	CASSFPGGKAYF	TGTGCCAGCAGCTTCCCAGGGGGGAAGGCGTACTTC
TRBJ1-5	.	.	TRBV4-3	19	CASSQDWVSGAGYNQPQHF	TGCGCCAGCAGCCAAGATTGGGTATCGGGTGCAGGGTACAATCAGCCCCAGCATTTT
TRBJ2-1	.	.	TRBV27	14	CASRLHSSYNEQFF	TGTGCCAGCAGGCTCCATAGCTCCTACAATGAGCAGTTCTTC
TRBJ2-1	.	.	TRBV7-2	14	CASSLLSGYNEQFF	TGTGCCAGCAGCTTATTATCCGGGTACAATGAGCAGTTCTTC
TRBJ1-1	.	.	TRBV5-6	16	CASSSSPRTLNTEAFF	TGTGCCAGCAGCTCCTCGCCTCGGACTCTGAACACTGAAGCTTTCTTT
TRBJ1-2	.	.	TRBV30	16	CAWKQGREWSNYGYTF	TGTGCCTGGAAGCAGGGTAGAGAATGGTCTAACTATGGCTACACCTTC
TRBJ2-7	TRBD1	.	TRBV29-1	13	CSAGDRVSYEQYF	TGCAGCGCAGGGGACAGGGTTTCCTACGAGCAGTACTTC
TRBJ1-2	.	.	TRBV2	15	CASSETLREWGGYTF	TGTGCCAGCAGTGAAACGCTCAGGGAATGGGGCGGCTACACCTTC
TRBJ2-7	TRBD1	.	TRBV27	12	CASRTGRYEQYF	TGTGCCAGCCGGACAGGGAGGTACGAGCAGTACTTC
TRBJ2-6	TRBD1	.	TRBV28	16	CASRTGDPSGANVLTF	TGTGCCAGCAGGACAGGGGACCCCTCTGGGGCCAACGTCCTGACTTTC
TRBJ2-1	TRBD2	.	TRBV29-1	16	CSVPRTSESSYNEQFF	TGCAGCGTTCCAAGGACTAGCGAAAGCTCCTACAATGAGCAGTTCTTC
TRBJ2-6	.	once	TRBV7-9	15	CASSLPSSGANVLTF	TGTGCCAGCAGCTTGCCGAGCTCTGGGGCCAACGTCCTGACTTTC
TRBJ1-5	TRBD1	.	TRBV10-3	15	CAISGWDRRNQPQHF	TGTGCCATCAGTGGTTGGGACAGGAGAAATCAGCCCCAGCATTTT
TRBJ2-3	TRBD2	.	TRBV9	16	CASSVGSSGGTDTQYF	TGTGCCAGCAGCGTAGGATCTAGCGGAGGCACAGATACGCAGTATTTT
TRBJ2-1	TRBD2	.	TRBV27	15	CASGPLAGARNEQFF	TGTGCCAGCGGGCCTTTAGCGGGAGCGAGGAATGAGCAGTTCTTC
TRBJ2-1	TRBD2	.	TRBV4-3	15	CASLRSGRAYNEQFF	TGCGCCAGCCTACGTAGCGGGAGAGCCTACAATGAGCAGTTCTTC
TRBJ2-7	TRBD2	once	TRBV6-1	15	CASTRSSGSTYEQYF	TGTGCCAGCACTCGATCTAGCGGGAGCACTTACGAGCAGTACTTC
TRBJ2-3	TRBD2	.	TRBV18	17	CASSPLPAGGFTDTQYF	TGTGCCAGCTCACCACTTCCAGCGGGAGGATTCACAGATACGCAGTATTTT
TRBJ2-7	.	.	TRBV11-2	14	CASSTNYQSYEQYF	TGTGCCAGCAGCACAAACTACCAGTCCTACGAGCAGTACTTC
TRBJ1-5	.	.	TRBV27	14	CASSSGTPGQPQHF	TGTGCCAGCAGTTCAGGGACACCGGGACAGCCCCAGCATTTT
TRBJ1-5	.	few	TRBV6-1	15	CASSEAGHSNQPQHF	TGTGCCAGCAGTGAAGCGGGACATAGCAATCAGCCCCAGCATTTT
TRBJ1-5	.	.	TRBV25-1	14	CASSAQGGSQPQHF	TGTGCCAGCAGTGCCCAGGGAGGAAGTCAGCCCCAGCATTTT